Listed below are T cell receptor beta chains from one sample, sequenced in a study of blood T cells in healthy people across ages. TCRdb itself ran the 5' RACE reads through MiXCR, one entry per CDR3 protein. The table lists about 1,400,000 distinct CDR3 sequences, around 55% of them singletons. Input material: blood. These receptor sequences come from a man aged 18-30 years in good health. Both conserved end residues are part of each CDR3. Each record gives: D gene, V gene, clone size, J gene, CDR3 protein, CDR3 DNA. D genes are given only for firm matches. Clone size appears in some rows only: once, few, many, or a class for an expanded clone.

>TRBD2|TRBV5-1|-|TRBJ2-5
CASSDAGTTQETQYF
TGCGCCAGCAGCGACGCCGGGACTACCCAAGAGACCCAGTACTTC
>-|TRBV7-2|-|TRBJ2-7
CASSLVAQGRANSYEQYF
TGTGCCAGCAGCTTAGTGGCTCAGGGCAGGGCCAATTCCTACGAGCAGTACTTC
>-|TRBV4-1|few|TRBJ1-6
CASSQGWLETLHF
TGCGCCAGCAGCCAGGGCTGGTTGGAGACCCTCCACTTT
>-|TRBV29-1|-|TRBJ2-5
CSVDELEETQYF
TGCAGCGTTGACGAGCTGGAAGAGACCCAGTACTTC
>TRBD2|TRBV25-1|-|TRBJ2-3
CASIGLAGGTDTRYF
TGTGCCAGCATCGGACTAGCGGGAGGGACAGATACGCGGTATTTT
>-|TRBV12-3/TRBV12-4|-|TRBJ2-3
CASSLGTGLRGTDTQYF
TGTGCCAGCAGTTTAGGTACCGGATTGCGGGGCACAGATACGCAGTATTTT
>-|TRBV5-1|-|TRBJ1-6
CVKRFGVYNSPLHF
TGCGTCAAGAGGTTCGGAGTCTATAATTCACCCCTCCACTTT
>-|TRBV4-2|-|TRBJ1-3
CASSQPPGRAENTIYF
TGTGCCAGCAGCCAACCCCCGGGGAGGGCCGAAAACACCATATATTTT
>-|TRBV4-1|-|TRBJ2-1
CASGLLGGAEFNEQFF
TGCGCCAGCGGCCTCCTTGGGGGAGCGGAATTCAATGAGCAGTTCTTC
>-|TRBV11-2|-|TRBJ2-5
CASSLLGPSVSNEQYF
TGTGCCAGCAGCTTGTTGGGCCCCTCGGTTTCCAATGAGCAGTACTTC
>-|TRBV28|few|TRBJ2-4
CASSFRGGIEWYF
TGTGCCAGCAGTTTTCGCGGCGGCATAGAATGGTACTTC
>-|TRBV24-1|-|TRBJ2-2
CATSDWTNTGELFF
TGTGCCACCAGTGATTGGACGAACACCGGGGAGCTGTTTTTT
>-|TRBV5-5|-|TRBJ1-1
CTSSLEVLSTEAFF
TGTACCAGCAGCTTGGAGGTTTTGAGCACTGAAGCTTTCTTT
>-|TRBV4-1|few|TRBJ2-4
CASSQGSGLAALEQYF
TGCGCCAGCAGCCAAGGGTCTGGGCTAGCAGCCTTAGAGCAGTACTTC
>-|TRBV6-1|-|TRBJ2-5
CASIGGGWSEQYF
TGTGCCAGCATTGGAGGAGGTTGGAGTGAGCAGTACTTC
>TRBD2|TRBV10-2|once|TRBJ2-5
CASTALAGTRYF
TGCGCCAGCACCGCACTAGCGGGAACGCGGTACTTC
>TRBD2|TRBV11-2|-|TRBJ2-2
CASSLAASGTTGELFF
TGTGCCAGCAGCTTAGCGGCTAGCGGGACCACCGGGGAGCTGTTTTTT